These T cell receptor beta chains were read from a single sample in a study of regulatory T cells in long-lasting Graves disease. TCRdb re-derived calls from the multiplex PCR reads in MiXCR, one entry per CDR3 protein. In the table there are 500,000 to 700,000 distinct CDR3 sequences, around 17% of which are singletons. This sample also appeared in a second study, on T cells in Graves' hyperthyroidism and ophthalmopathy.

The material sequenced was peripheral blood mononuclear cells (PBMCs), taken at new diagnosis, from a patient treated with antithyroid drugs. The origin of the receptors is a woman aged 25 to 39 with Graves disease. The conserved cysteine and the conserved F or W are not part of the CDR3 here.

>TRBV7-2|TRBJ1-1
ASSFWFGLMNTEAF
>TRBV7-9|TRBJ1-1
ASSMSQHNIRGVVNTEAF
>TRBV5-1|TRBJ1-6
ASSSGDSSPLH
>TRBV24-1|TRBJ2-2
ATNQGAGELF
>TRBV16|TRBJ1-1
ASSQRDSLNTEAF
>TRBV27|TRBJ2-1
ASSHGTSGSLIEQF
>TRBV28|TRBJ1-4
ASRPGFEKLF
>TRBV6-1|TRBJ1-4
ASRRDVVEKLF
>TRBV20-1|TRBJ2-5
SAGTSGRGETQY
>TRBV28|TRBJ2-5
ASSLEGALAPRAETQY
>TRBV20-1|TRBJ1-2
SAGGGFAYGYT
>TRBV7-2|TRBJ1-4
ASSLTPGLNEKLF
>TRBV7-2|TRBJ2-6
ASRPQEFGVSGANVLT
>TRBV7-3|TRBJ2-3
ASSPFRGDTQY
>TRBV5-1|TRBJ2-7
ASSLELSYEQY
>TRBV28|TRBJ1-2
ASSLFEKGYGYT
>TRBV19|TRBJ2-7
ASSPGLGDEQY
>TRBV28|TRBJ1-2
ASQQGDYGYT
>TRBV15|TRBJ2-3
ATSREVTDTQY
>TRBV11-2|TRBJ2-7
ASSLALQGGTYEQY
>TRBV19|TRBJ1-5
ASLNLRGGPNQPQH
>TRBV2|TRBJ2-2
ASNPGSPDTGELF
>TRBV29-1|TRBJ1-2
SVEVEPGKGYT
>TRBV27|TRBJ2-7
ASSLFGGSAYEQY
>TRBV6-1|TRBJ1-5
ASSDRGFRQPQH
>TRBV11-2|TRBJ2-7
ASSIRDRSYEQY
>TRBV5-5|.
ASSPGLGSGRGETQY
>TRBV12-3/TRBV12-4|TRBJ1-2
ASSLVQGDNGYT
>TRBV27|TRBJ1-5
ASSFGQGNNRPQH
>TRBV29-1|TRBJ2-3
SNRDLRSANTQY
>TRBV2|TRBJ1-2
ASSFTDRGNGYT
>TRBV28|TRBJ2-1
ASSSLLAGAYEQF
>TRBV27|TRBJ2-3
ASHGTALTDTQY
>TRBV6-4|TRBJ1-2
ASSPSGTGRYGYT
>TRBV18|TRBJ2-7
ASSRLAVDYEQY
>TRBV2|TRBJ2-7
ASSQGAVSFYEQY
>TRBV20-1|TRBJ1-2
SARSIGTGELSGYT
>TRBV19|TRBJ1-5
ASSIARAADQPQH
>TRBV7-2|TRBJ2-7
ASTGYGASYEQY
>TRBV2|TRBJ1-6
ASSVTETNSPLH
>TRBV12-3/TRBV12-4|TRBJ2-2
ASSYSGDTGELF
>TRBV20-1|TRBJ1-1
SADRGHYTEAF
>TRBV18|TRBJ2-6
ASSPNSGGLELSGANVLT
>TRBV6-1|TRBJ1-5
ASKEGSNQPQH
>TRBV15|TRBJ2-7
ATSRPLTGSGYEQY
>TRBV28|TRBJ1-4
ASSEFGTGNEKLF
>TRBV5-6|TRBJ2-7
ASTPGGYHYEQY
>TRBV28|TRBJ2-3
AGSAGGSTDTQY
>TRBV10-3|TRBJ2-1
AKYKRLRDNEQF
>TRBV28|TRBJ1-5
ASSFNEVSNQPQH
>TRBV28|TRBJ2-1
ASSVGGAVSRV
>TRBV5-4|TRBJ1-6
ASSLNGPRV
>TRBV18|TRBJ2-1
ASSPGWQDGYNEQF
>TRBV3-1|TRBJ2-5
ASSQDSGVAQETQY
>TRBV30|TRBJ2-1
AWSVTGNEQF